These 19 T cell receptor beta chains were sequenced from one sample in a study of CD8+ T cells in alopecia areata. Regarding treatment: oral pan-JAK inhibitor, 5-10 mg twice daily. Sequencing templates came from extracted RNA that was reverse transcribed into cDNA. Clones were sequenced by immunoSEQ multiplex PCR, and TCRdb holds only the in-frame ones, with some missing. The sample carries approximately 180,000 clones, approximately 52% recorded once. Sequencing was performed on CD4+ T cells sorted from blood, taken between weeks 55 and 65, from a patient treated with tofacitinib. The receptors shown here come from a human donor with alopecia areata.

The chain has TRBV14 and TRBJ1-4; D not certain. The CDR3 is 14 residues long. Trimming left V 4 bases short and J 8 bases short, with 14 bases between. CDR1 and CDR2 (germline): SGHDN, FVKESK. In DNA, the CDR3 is TGTGCCAGCAGCCCTTTGGACCCTGGGGAAAAACTGTTTTTT. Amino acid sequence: CASSPLDPGEKLFF.

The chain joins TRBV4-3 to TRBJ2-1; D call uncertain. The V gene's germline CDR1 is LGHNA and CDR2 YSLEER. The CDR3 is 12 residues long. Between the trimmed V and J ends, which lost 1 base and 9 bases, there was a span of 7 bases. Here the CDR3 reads CASSQGEVEQFF. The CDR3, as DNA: TGCGCCAGCAGCCAAGGCGAGGTTGAGCAGTTCTTC.

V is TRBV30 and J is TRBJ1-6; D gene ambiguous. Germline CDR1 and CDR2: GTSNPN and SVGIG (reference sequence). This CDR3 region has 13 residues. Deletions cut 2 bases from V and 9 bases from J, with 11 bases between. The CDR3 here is CAWSLGWGSPLHF. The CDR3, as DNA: TGTGCCTGGAGTCTGGGCTGGGGTTCACCCCTCCACTTT. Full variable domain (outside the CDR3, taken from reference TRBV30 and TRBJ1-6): SQTIHQWPATLVQPVGSPLSLECTVEGTSNPNLYWYRQAAGRGLQLLFYSVGIGQISSEVPQNLSASRPQDRQFILSSKKLLLSDSGFYLCAWSLGWGSPLHFGNGTRLTVT.

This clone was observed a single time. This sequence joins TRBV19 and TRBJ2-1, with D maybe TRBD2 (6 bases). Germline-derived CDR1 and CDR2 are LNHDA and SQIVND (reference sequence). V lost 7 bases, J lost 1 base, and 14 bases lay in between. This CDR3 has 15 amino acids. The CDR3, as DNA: TGTGCCAGTAAACTAGCTAGGGGTTCCTACAATGAGCAGTTCTTC. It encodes CASKLARGSYNEQFF. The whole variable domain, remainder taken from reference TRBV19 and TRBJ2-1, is DGGITQSPKYLFRKEGQNVTLSCEQNLNHDAMYWYRQDPGQGLRLIYYSQIVNDFQKGDIAEGYSVSREKKESFPLTVTSAQKNPTAFYLCASKLARGSYNEQFFGPGTRLTVL.

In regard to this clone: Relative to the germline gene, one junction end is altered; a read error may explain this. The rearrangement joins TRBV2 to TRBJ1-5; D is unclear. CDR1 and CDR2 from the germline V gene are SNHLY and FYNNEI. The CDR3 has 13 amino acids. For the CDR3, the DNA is TGTGCCAGCAGGGAAGAGATTGGGCAGCCCCAGCATTTT. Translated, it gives CASREEIGQPQHF.

The CDR3 reads CSAANYNEQFF. CDR3 nucleotides: TGCAGTGCTGCGAACTACAATGAGCAGTTCTTC. This chain connects TRBV20-1 to TRBJ2-1; D not certain. The CDR3 totals 11 residues. Germline lookup yields CDR1 DFQATT and CDR2 SNEGSKA (reference sequence). V lost 5 bases and J 3 bases, leaving 5 bases between the germline ends.

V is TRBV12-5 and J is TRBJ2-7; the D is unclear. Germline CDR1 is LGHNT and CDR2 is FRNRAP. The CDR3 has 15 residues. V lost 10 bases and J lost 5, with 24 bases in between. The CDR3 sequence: CATGYHPTEKDEQYF. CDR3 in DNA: TGTGCTACCGGTTACCACCCGACGGAGAAGGACGAGCAGTACTTC.

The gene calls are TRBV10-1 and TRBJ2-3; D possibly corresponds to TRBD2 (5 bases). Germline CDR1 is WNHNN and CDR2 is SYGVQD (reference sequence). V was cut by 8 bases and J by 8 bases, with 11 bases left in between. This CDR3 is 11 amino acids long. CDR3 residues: CASGIGITQYF. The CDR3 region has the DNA TGCGCCAGCGGAATCGGGATTACGCAGTATTTT.

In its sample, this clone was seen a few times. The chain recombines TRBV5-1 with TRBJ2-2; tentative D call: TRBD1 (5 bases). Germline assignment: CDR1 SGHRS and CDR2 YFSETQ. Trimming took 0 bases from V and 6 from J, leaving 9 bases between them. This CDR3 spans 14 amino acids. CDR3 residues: CASSLGQNAGELFF. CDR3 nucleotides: TGCGCCAGCAGCTTGGGACAGAATGCCGGGGAGCTGTTTTTT.

The CDR3 DNA is TGTGCCAGCTCACCTCTTCGACTCTCTCGGTACGAGCAGTACTTC. It yields the protein CASSPLRLSRYEQYF. V usage is TRBV18 and J usage is TRBJ2-7; D ambiguous. The length of the CDR3 is 15 residues. Germline CDR1 KGHSH, CDR2 LQKENI. Trimming cost V 3 bases and J 4 bases, with 16 bases left between them.

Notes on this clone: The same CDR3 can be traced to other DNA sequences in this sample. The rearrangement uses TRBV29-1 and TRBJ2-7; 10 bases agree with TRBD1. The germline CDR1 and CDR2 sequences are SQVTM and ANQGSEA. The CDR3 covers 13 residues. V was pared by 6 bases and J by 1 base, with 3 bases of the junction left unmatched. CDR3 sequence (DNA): TGCAGCGTCAGGACAGGGGGGTCCTACGAGCAGTACTTC. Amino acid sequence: CSVRTGGSYEQYF.

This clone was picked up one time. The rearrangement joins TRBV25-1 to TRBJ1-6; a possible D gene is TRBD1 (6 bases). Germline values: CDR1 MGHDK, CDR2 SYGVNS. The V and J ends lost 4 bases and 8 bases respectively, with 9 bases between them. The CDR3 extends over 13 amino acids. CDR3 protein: CASSAQGYSPLHF. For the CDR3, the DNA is TGTGCCAGCAGTGCCCAGGGGTATTCACCCCTCCACTTT.

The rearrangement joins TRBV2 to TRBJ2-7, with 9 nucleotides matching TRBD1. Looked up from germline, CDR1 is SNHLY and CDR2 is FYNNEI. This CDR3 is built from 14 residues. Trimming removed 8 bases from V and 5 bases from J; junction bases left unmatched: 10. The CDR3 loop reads CASLLTGTGNEQYF. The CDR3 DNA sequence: TGTGCCAGCCTATTAACCGGGACAGGGAACGAGCAGTACTTC. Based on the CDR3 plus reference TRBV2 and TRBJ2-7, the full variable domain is EPEVTQTPSHQVTQMGQEVILRCVPISNHLYFYWYRQILGQKVEFLVSFYNNEISEKSEIFDDQFSVERPDGSNFTLKIRSTKLEDSAMYFCASLLTGTGNEQYFGPGTRLTVT.

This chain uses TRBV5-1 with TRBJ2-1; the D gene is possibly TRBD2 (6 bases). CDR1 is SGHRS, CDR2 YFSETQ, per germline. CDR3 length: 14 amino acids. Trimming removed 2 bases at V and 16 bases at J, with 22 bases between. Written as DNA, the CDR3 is TGCGCCAGCAGCTTTGAGCTACTAGCACGGGGTATCTTCTTC. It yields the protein CASSFELLARGIFF.

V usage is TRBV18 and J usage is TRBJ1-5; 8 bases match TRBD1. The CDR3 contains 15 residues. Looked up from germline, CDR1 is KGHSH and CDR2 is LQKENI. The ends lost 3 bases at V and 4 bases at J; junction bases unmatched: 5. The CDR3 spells CASSPGQGANQPQHF. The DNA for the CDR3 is TGTGCCAGCTCACCCGGACAGGGCGCTAATCAGCCCCAGCATTTT.

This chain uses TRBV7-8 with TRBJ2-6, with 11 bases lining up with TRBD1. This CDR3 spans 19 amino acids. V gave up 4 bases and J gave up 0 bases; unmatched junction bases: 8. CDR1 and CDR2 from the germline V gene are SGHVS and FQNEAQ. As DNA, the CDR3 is TGTGCCAGCAGCTCCCGGACAGGGGGCGTCCCCTCTGGGGCCAACGTCCTGACTTTC. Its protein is CASSSRTGGVPSGANVLTF. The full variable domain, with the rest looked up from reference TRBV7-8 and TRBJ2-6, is GAGVSQSPRYKVAKRGQDVALRCDPISGHVSLFWYQQALGQGPEFLTYFQNEAQLDKSGLPSDRFFAERPEGSVSTLKIQRTQQEDSAVYLCASSSRTGGVPSGANVLTFGAGSRLTVL.

The CDR3 DNA follows: TGCGCCAGCAGCCCCACCCCCATTGGTAGCGGGATAGGTGAGCAGTTCTTC. Its translation: CASSPTPIGSGIGEQFF. V is TRBV5-1 and J is TRBJ2-1, with 8 bases matching TRBD2. The CDR3 extends over 17 amino acids. Trimming cost V 4 bases and J 9 bases; bases outside gene matches: 18. Germline CDR1 SGHRS, CDR2 YFSETQ.

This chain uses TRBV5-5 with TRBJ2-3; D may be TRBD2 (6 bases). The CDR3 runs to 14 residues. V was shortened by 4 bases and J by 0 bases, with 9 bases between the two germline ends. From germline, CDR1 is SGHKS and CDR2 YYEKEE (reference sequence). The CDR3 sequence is CASSPGGSTDTQYF. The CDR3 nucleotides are TGTGCCAGCAGCCCCGGAGGGAGCACAGATACGCAGTATTTT.

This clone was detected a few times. The CDR3 DNA reads TGCAGCGCCGGAGAGGGGGAAACGCAGTATTTT. Its translation: CSAGEGETQYF. The J gene is TRBJ2-3, the V gene TRBV29-1; D might be TRBD1 (6 bases). Per the germline V gene, CDR1 is SQVTM and CDR2 is ANQGSEA. The CDR3 extends over 11 amino acids. The V end lost 7 bases, the J end lost 9 bases, and 14 bases lay between the germline ends.